What follows are 25 T cell receptor beta chains derived from one specimen sequenced in a study of T cell responses to AZD1222 COVID-19 vaccine. Using immunoSEQ multiplex PCR, the repertoire was profiled, and TCRdb retains in-frame clones only, with some absent. The repertoire consists of around 160,000 clones, with 93% occurring once and the leading ten covering less than 2%. The sequencing here drew on peripheral blood, taken on day 0 of AZD1222 vaccination. The receptors come from an adult in good health.

The chain carries TRBV9 and TRBJ2-3, with 9 bases matching TRBD2. Germline loops: CDR1 SGDLS, CDR2 YYNGEE. Trimming removed 0 bases from V and 8 bases from J; junction bases left unmatched: 4. This CDR3 is built from 14 residues. The CDR3 here is CASSVDAGGRTQYF. CDR3 DNA sequence: TGTGCCAGCAGCGTAGATGCGGGAGGGCGTACGCAGTATTTT. Looking up the rest from reference TRBV9 and TRBJ2-3 gives the full variable domain: DSGVTQTPKHLITATGQRVTLRCSPRSGDLSVYWYQQSLDQGLQFLIQYYNGEERAKGNILERFSAQQFPDLHSELNLSSLELGDSALYFCASSVDAGGRTQYFGPGTRLTVL.

CDR3: CASSLGVDSYEQYF. Here the CDR3 DNA reads TGTGCCAGCAGCTTGGGGGTCGACTCCTACGAGCAGTACTTC. This chain links TRBV5-6 with TRBJ2-7; no definite D call. The CDR3 length is 14 residues. Deletions cut 0 bases from V and 0 bases from J, with 7 bases between. Per germline, CDR1 SGHDT and CDR2 YYEEEE.

The CDR3 sequence is CASSDTGVETQYF. As DNA, the CDR3 is TGTGCCAGCTCAGACACCGGGGTAGAGACCCAGTACTTC. This sequence joins TRBV18 and TRBJ2-5; tentatively, D is TRBD2 (5 bases). The CDR3 spans 13 residues. Germline V CDR1 and CDR2: KGHSH, LQKENI. V was clipped by 5 bases and J by 4 bases, with 11 bases between them.

In its sample, this clone was seen a few times. The rearrangement joins TRBV11-1 to TRBJ1-1; D is undetermined. Germline V gives CDR1 SGHAT, CDR2 FQDESV (reference sequence). The CDR3 is 13 amino acids. Between the trimmed V and J ends, which lost 5 bases and 5 bases, there was a span of 12 bases. DNA for the CDR3: TGTGCCAGCAGCCTGAACTCGGGGACTGAAGCTTTCTTT. Amino acid sequence: CASSLNSGTEAFF.

The chain is built from TRBV2 and TRBJ1-1; 8 bases line up with TRBD1. J was trimmed by 6 bases and V by 6 bases; bases with no gene match: 12. This CDR3 spans 15 amino acids. Germline V gives CDR1 SNHLY, CDR2 FYNNEI. Here the CDR3 reads CASRAYGQGLSEAFF. The DNA for the CDR3 is TGTGCCAGCAGGGCCTATGGACAGGGTTTATCTGAAGCTTTCTTT.

This clone was seen only once. The V call is TRBV7-2, the J call TRBJ2-5; D is undetermined. The germline V gene encodes CDR1 SGHTA and CDR2 FQGNSA. The CDR3 runs to 13 residues. Trimming removed 8 bases from V and 1 base from J, with 11 bases in between. The CDR3 reads CASARRSQETQYF. The CDR3 DNA reads TGTGCCAGCGCCAGGCGATCCCAAGAGACCCAGTACTTC.

The V gene is TRBV27, the J gene TRBJ2-1; 9 nucleotides agree with TRBD2. The V segment lost 6 bases and the J segment 7 bases; nucleotides outside the gene matches: 10. Germline V gives CDR1 MNHEY, CDR2 SMNVEV (reference sequence). The CDR3 sequence is 15 residues long. CDR3 nucleotides: TGTGCCAGCAGCTCAGGACTAGCGATATTGAATGAGCAGTTCTTC. Protein sequence: CASSSGLAILNEQFF.

The gene calls are TRBV4-1 and TRBJ1-1; 7 bases are shared with TRBD1. CDR3 length equals 15 residues. V shed 4 bases, J shed 0 bases, and the junction held 5 bases outside the gene matches. The V gene's germline CDR1 is MGHRA and CDR2 YSYEKL. Written as DNA, the CDR3 is TGCGCCAGCAGCCCAGGACAGGCCTTGAACACTGAAGCTTTCTTT. Translating gives CASSPGQALNTEAFF.

The chain combines TRBV7-8 with TRBJ1-4, with TRBD1 matching 7 bases. The CDR3 has 17 amino acids. CDR1 is SGHVS and CDR2 is FQNEAQ in the germline V gene. Germline trimming cut 3 bases from V and 0 bases from J; bases unmatched to any gene: 7. The CDR3 nucleotides read TGTGCCAGCAGCTTTTTGGTCCAGGGGGCAACTAATGAAAAACTGTTTTTT. This gives the protein CASSFLVQGATNEKLFF. The full variable domain, rest sourced from reference TRBV7-8 and TRBJ1-4, is GAGVSQSPRYKVAKRGQDVALRCDPISGHVSLFWYQQALGQGPEFLTYFQNEAQLDKSGLPSDRFFAERPEGSVSTLKIQRTQQEDSAVYLCASSFLVQGATNEKLFFGSGTQLSVL.

This chain connects TRBV13 to TRBJ2-2; 10 positions match TRBD2. CDR3 length equals 17 residues. CDR1 is PRHDT and CDR2 is FYEKMQ in the germline V gene (reference sequence). V gave up 4 bases and J gave up 4 bases; unmatched junction bases: 9. The CDR3 bases are TGTGCCAGCAGCTCCTTTTTAGCGGGGGGACTCACCGGGGAGCTGTTTTTT. Its protein is CASSSFLAGGLTGELFF.

This CDR3 is CASSYSRNQPQHF. As DNA, the CDR3 is TGTGCCAGCAGTTACTCTCGAAATCAGCCCCAGCATTTT. V gene TRBV6-2 or TRBV6-3 combines with J gene TRBJ1-5; D gene uncertain. CDR3 length equals 13 residues. CDR1 is MNHEY, CDR2 SVGEGT, per germline. V was trimmed by 0 bases and J by 4 bases, leaving 4 bases between them.

This chain uses TRBV5-1 with TRBJ2-4; 7 bases match TRBD2. Losses at the gene ends were 2 bases for V and 5 bases for J; bases not matched to a gene: 4. The CDR3 runs 14 residues. CDR1 is SGHRS, CDR2 YFSETQ, per germline. CDR3 region: CASSLRGLENIQYF. In nucleotides, the CDR3 is TGCGCCAGCAGCTTAAGAGGACTAGAAAACATTCAGTACTTC.

This sequence joins TRBV10-1 and TRBJ2-1; 11 positions match TRBD2. Germline trimming cut 4 bases from V and 0 bases from J; bases unmatched to any gene: 2. The CDR3 sequence is 16 residues long. Germline assignment: CDR1 WNHNN and CDR2 SYGVQD (reference sequence). CDR3 amino acids: CASSATSGSSYNEQFF. As DNA, the CDR3 is TGCGCCAGCAGTGCTACTAGCGGGAGCTCCTACAATGAGCAGTTCTTC.

The CDR3 DNA sequence: TGTGCCAGCGAGGACCCCCTGGACCCTACCCAGTACTTC. Its translation: CASEDPLDPTQYF. The V call is TRBV5-5, the J call TRBJ2-5; no reliable D call. The CDR3 loop spans 13 amino acids. Looked up from germline, CDR1 is SGHKS and CDR2 is YYEKEE (reference sequence). The ends were cut back, 7 bases at V and 8 bases at J, with 18 bases in the middle. Using reference TRBV5-5 and TRBJ2-5 for the parts outside the CDR3, the full variable domain is DAGVTQSPTHLIKTRGQQVTLRCSPISGHKSVSWYQQVLGQGPQFIFQYYEKEERGRGNFPDRFSARQFPNYSSELNVNALLLGDSALYLCASEDPLDPTQYFGPGTRLLVL.

The chain employs TRBV5-8 and TRBJ1-4; the match to TRBD1 covers 8 bases. The germline V gene has CDR1 SGHTS and CDR2 YDEGEE. Losses at the gene ends were 6 bases for V and 9 bases for J; bases not matched to a gene: 13. The CDR3 is 15 residues long. CDR3 bases: TGTGCCAGCACCTCACCGGGACAGGCTTTGAAAAAACTGTTTTTT. As protein: CASTSPGQALKKLFF.

The chain is built from TRBV5-4 and TRBJ1-4, with TRBD1 as a possible D gene (6 bases). The CDR3 is 13 amino acids. V gave up 0 bases and J gave up 8 bases, with 8 bases separating them. CDR1 is SGHNT and CDR2 is YYREEE in the germline V gene (reference sequence). The CDR3 spells CASSLDRDEKLFF. The CDR3 DNA reads as TGTGCCAGCAGCTTGGACAGGGACGAAAAACTGTTTTTT. The whole variable domain, filled in from reference TRBV5-4 and TRBJ1-4, reads ETGVTQSPTHLIKTRGQQVTLRCSSQSGHNTVSWYQQALGQGPQFIFQYYREEENGRGNFPPRFSGLQFPNYSSELNVNALELDDSALYLCASSLDRDEKLFFGSGTQLSVL.

The chain uses TRBV25-1 and TRBJ1-2, with a tentative D call TRBD1 (6 bases). The CDR3 totals 16 residues. The V gene's germline CDR1 is MGHDK and CDR2 SYGVNS. V gave up 3 bases and J gave up 4 bases, with 18 bases separating them. This CDR3 reads CASSDPSGTTVYGYTF. CDR3 coding DNA: TGTGCCAGCAGTGATCCCTCCGGGACAACCGTCTATGGCTACACCTTC.

CDR3 residues: CASSYRGSTGAVGNTIYF. Here the CDR3 DNA reads TGTGCCAGCAGCTACCGGGGATCCACAGGGGCGGTGGGAAACACCATATATTTT. The rearrangement uses TRBV7-9 and TRBJ1-3; 7 bases align to TRBD1. V shed 4 bases and J 4 bases; nucleotides not matched to a gene: 16. Germline assignment: CDR1 SEHNR and CDR2 FQNEAQ (reference sequence). The CDR3 length is 18 residues.

This sequence joins TRBV7-9 and TRBJ1-2, with D unclear. The CDR3 contains 13 residues. Trimming removed 0 bases from V and 9 bases from J, with 11 bases in between. The V gene's germline CDR1 is SEHNR and CDR2 FQNEAQ (reference sequence). The DNA of the CDR3 is TGTGCCAGCAGCTTAGCGAGCCAGTCGCGCTACACCTTC. This gives the protein CASSLASQSRYTF.

The rearrangement joins TRBV6-2 or TRBV6-3 to TRBJ1-1; 8 nucleotides agree with TRBD1. The germline V gene encodes CDR1 MNHEY and CDR2 SVGEGT. CDR3 length equals 14 residues. Losses at the gene ends were 4 bases for V and 3 bases for J; bases not matched to a gene: 4. The CDR3 region is CASSSDRVYTEAFF. The DNA for the CDR3 is TGTGCCAGCAGTTCGGACAGGGTTTACACTGAAGCTTTCTTT.

This chain links TRBV27 with TRBJ1-1, with D possibly being TRBD1 (5 bases). The CDR3 extends over 15 amino acids. V was cut by 5 bases and J by 3 bases, with 16 bases left in between. In germline, CDR1 is MNHEY, CDR2 SMNVEV (reference sequence). The CDR3 bases are TGTGCCAGCAGTCCTTGGGGACCGACAGACACTGAAGCTTTCTTT. Protein sequence: CASSPWGPTDTEAFF.

The CDR3 DNA reads TGTGCCAGCAGCACCGGACCGGGCGGGAGCAATCAGCCCCAGCATTTT. Translating it yields CASSTGPGGSNQPQHF. The chain couples TRBV5-6 to TRBJ1-5; D remains ambiguous. Germline assignment: CDR1 SGHDT and CDR2 YYEEEE. This CDR3 is 16 amino acids long. V lost 4 bases, J lost 1 base, and 15 bases lay in between.

This clone appeared a single time. V and J are TRBV11-3 and TRBJ2-7; D is unclear. Per the germline V gene, CDR1 is SGHNT and CDR2 is YENEEA. This CDR3 comprises 13 residues. Trimming cost V 2 bases and J 0 bases, with 5 bases left between them. The CDR3 sequence: CASSLRVSYEQYF. CDR3 sequence (DNA): TGTGCCAGCAGCTTAAGAGTCTCCTACGAGCAGTACTTC.

To note about this clone: The germline gene is not matched at one end of the junction; a read error may be the cause. The chain carries TRBV6-1 and TRBJ2-7; the D is unclear. The CDR3 extends over 14 amino acids. Germline CDR1 is MNHNS and CDR2 is SASEGT. In DNA form, the CDR3 reads TGTGCCAGCAGGGAAGGTGACGGAAGATACGAGCAGTACTTC. This translates into CASREGDGRYEQYF.

The CDR3 DNA follows: TGTGCCAGCAGCTTCCCCCTCTCGGGAGCGGGGAGCTCCTACAATGAGCAGTTCTTC. Its translation is CASSFPLSGAGSSYNEQFF. The genes are TRBV7-2 and TRBJ2-1, with 7 bases fitting TRBD2. CDR1 is SGHTA and CDR2 is FQGNSA in the germline V gene. Trimming cost V 3 bases and J 0 bases; bases outside gene matches: 14. This CDR3 is built from 19 residues.